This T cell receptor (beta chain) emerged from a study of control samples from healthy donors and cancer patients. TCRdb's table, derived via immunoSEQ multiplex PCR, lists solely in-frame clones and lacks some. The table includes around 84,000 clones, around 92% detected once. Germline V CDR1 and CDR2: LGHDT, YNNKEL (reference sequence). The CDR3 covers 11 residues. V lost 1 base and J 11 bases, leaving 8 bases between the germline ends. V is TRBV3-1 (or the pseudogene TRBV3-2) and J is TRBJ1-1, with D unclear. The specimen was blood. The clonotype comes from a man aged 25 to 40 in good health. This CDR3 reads CASSQGQGAFF. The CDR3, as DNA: TGTGCCAGCAGCCAAGGCCAAGGTGCTTTCTTT.